This TCR beta chain derives from a study of blood T cell repertoires in COVID-19. The CDR3 is 16 amino acids. The method was immunoSEQ multiplex PCR; TCRdb's version includes in-frame clones alone and lacks a portion of them. This table holds about 300,000 clones, around nine tenths found once. Sequencing was done on a sample of peripheral blood. The chain has TRBV21-1 and TRBJ1-2. TRBV21-1 is assigned pseudogene status. This TCR was recovered from a woman younger than 45 with COVID-19, enrolled during active disease. CDR3 region: CASSTPRTGANYGYTF. DNA of the CDR3: TGTGCCAGCAGCACCCCCCGGACGGGAGCTAACTATGGCTACACCTTC.